Listed here are 10 T cell receptor beta chains from one sample, sequenced in a study of tumor-infiltrating lymphocytes in primary liver carcinoma. Researchers generated TCR beta cDNA from about 500 ng of total RNA, relying on a constant-region primer. Libraries of TCR beta came from three nested multiplex PCR rounds with slightly modified ARM-PCR. In the first two PCR rounds, TRBV1-TRBV30 forward primers were paired with a C-beta reverse primer, and each round lasted approximately 9 cycles. TCRdb re-analysed the multiplex PCR reads in MiXCR, keeping a single row per CDR3 protein. The sample gives fewer than 30,000 distinct CDR3 sequences, nearly 80% of which show up once; 40% to 50% is in the top ten. It was from 20-30 mg of unsorted bulk tissue that RNA and DNA were co-extracted. Input material: liver tumor tissue from sampling region 3. Noted subset: tumor region T3, left-lateral pole. The receptors were gathered from a man aged 40-50 years with primary liver carcinoma and hepatitis B virus infection.

The chain carries TRBV11-2 and TRBJ2-3, with a possible D match to TRBD1 (5 bases). This CDR3 comprises 15 residues. In germline, CDR1 is SGHAT, CDR2 FQNNGV. Trimming removed 7 bases at V and 5 bases at J, with 19 bases between. CDR3 nucleotide sequence: TGTGCCAGCATCCCAGGGTGTAGGTCGGGAGATACGCAGTATTTT. It specifies CASIPGCRSGDTQYF.

Ten or more counts support this clonotype. One end of the junction varies from germline; a read error may be responsible. This rearrangement joins TRBV5-5 to TRBJ1-6; D not resolved. The CDR3 sequence is 14 residues long. Germline-derived CDR1 and CDR2 are SGHKS and YYEKEE (reference sequence). CDR3 sequence reads: CASGLDASNSPLHF. The CDR3 DNA sequence: TGTGCCAGCGGCTTGGACGCCAGTAATTCACCCCTCCACTTT. The entire variable domain, with the rest obtained from reference TRBV5-5 and TRBJ1-6, is as follows: DAGVTQSPTHLIKTRGQQVTLRCSPISGHKSVSWYQQVLGQGPQFIFQYYEKEERGRGNFPDRFSARQFPNYSSELNVNALLLGDSALYLCASGLDASNSPLHFGNGTRLTVT.

Comments on this clonotype: The conserved phenylalanine or tryptophan normally closing the CDR3 is absent here, so this likely arose from a read error. The chain links TRBV6-1 to TRBJ2-1, with D perhaps matching TRBD1 (7 bases). The V end lost 2 bases, the J end lost 7 bases, and 12 bases lay between the germline ends. The V gene's germline CDR1 is MNHNS and CDR2 SASEGT. The CDR3 contains 14 residues. For the CDR3, the DNA is TGTGCCAGCAGTGAAAGGAGGGGACAGAATGAGCAGTTCCTC. This translates into CASSERRGQNEQFL.

J is TRBJ2-7 and V is TRBV10-3; 7 nucleotides line up with TRBD2. CDR3 size: 19 residues. Per the germline V gene, CDR1 is ENHRY and CDR2 is SYGVKD. V shed 7 bases and J 0 bases; nucleotides not matched to a gene: 21. CDR3 amino acids: CAITKRSRLEGGFSYEQYV. The CDR3 DNA reads TGTGCCATCACCAAACGATCGAGACTAGAGGGAGGGTTCTCCTACGAGCAGTACGTC.

Notes on this clonotype: One junction end disagrees with the germline gene, perhaps due to a read error. The chain joins TRBV28 to TRBJ2-5, with 8 bases lining up with TRBD2. Germline loops: CDR1 MDHEN, CDR2 SYDVKM. The CDR3 loop spans 16 amino acids. In DNA, the CDR3 is TGTGTCAGCAGTGACGCGGGACTAGTGGGCAGGGAGACCCAGTACTTC. Residues: CVSSDAGLVGRETQYF.

The V call is TRBV7-9, the J call TRBJ2-5; D unclear. Looked up from germline, CDR1 is SEHNR and CDR2 is FQNEAQ (reference sequence). V was pared by 9 bases and J by 7 bases, with 21 bases between. The CDR3 has 14 amino acids. The chain's CDR3 is CASNSFGPPGTQYF. CDR3 sequence (DNA): TGTGCCAGTAACTCTTTCGGTCCCCCGGGGACCCAGTACTTC. The full variable domain, its missing parts supplied by reference TRBV7-9 and TRBJ2-5, is DTGVSQNPRHKITKRGQNVTFRCDPISEHNRLYWYRQTLGQGPEFLTYFQNEAQLEKSRLLSDRFSAERPKGSFSTLEIQRTEQGDSAMYLCASNSFGPPGTQYFGPGTRLLVL.

About this clonotype itself: A much larger clone differs from this one at a single base, so this may be a read error. This chain links TRBV11-2 with TRBJ2-3; 8 bases map to TRBD1. V trimming: 5 bases; J trimming: 6 bases; junction bases outside the gene matches: 7. This CDR3 region has 14 residues. Germline V CDR1 and CDR2: SGHAT, FQNNGV. This CDR3 reads CASSRQGAADTQYF. CDR3 coding DNA: TGTGCCAGCAGCCGGCAGGGGGCAGCTGATACGCAGTATTTT.

This clonotype has a handful of counts. The chain is built from TRBV6-6 and TRBJ2-2; the D gene is possibly TRBD2 (5 bases). Germline V lookup: CDR1 MNHNY, CDR2 SVGAGI (reference sequence). The CDR3 covers 14 residues. The CDR3 nucleotides are TGTGCAAGCCGTACGGACTCCTCCTCCGGGGAGCTGTTTTTT. Its protein is CASRTDSSSGELFF.

The J gene is TRBJ2-7, the V gene TRBV10-2; D may match TRBD1 or TRBD2 (5 bases each). The CDR3 extends over 15 amino acids. Looked up from germline, CDR1 is WSHSY and CDR2 is SAAADI. V was shortened by 10 bases and J by 3 bases, with 22 bases between the two germline ends. CDR3 sequence reads: CAINPGRGAIYEQYF. CDR3 nucleotides: TGCGCCATCAACCCTGGACGAGGGGCGATCTACGAGCAGTACTTC.

Note on this clonotype: The junction differs from germline at one of its ends, possibly a read error. The genes are TRBV28 and TRBJ2-7; D may match TRBD1 or TRBD2 (6 bases each). The CDR3 extends over 14 amino acids. The V gene's germline CDR1 is MDHEN and CDR2 SYDVKM. CDR3 DNA sequence: TGTGCCAGCATCCGGGCAGGGGACTCCTACGAACAGTACTTC. This codes for CASIRAGDSYEQYF.